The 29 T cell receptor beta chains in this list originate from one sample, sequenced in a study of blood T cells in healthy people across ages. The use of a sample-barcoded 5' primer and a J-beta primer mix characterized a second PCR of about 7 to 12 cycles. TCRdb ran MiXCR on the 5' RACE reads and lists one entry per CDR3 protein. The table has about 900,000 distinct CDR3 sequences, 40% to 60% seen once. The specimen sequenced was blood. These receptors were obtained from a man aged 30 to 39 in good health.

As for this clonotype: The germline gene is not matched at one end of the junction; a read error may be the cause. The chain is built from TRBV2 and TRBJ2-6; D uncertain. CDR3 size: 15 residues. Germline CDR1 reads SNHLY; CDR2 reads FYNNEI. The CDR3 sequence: CASTESGSGANVLTF. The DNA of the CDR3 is TGTGCCAGCACTGAATCGGGCTCTGGGGCCAACGTCCTGACTTTC.

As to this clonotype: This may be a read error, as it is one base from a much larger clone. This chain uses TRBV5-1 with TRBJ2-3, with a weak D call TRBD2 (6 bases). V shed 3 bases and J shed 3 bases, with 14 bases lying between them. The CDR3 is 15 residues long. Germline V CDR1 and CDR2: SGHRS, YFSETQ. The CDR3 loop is CASSWGDMRTDTQYF. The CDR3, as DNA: TGCGCCAGCAGCTGGGGGGATATGAGAACAGATACGCAGTATTTT.

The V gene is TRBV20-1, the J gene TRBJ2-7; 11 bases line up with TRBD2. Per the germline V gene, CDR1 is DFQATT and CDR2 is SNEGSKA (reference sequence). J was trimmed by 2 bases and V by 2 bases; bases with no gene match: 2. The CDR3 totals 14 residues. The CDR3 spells CSARLAGGPYEQYF. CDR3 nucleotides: TGCAGTGCTAGACTAGCGGGGGGACCCTACGAGCAGTACTTC.

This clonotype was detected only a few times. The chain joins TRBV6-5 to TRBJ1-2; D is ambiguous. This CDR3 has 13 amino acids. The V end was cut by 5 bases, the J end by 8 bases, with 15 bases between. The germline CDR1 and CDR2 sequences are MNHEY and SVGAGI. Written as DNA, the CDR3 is TGTGCCAGCAGTAACCCCCCCGGGGAAGGCTACACCTTC. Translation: CASSNPPGEGYTF.

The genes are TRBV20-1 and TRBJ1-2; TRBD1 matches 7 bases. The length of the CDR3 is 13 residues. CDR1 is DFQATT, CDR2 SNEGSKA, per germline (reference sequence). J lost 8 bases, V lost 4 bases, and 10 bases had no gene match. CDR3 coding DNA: TGCAGTGCTACAGGGGGACGTCGAGGAGGCTACACCTTC. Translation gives CSATGGRRGGYTF.

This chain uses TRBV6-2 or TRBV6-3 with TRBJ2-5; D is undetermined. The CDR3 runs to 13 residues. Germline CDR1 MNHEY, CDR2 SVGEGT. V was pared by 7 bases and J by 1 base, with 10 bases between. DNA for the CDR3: TGTGCCAGCACCTACGGAATCCAAGAGACCCAGTACTTC. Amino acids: CASTYGIQETQYF.

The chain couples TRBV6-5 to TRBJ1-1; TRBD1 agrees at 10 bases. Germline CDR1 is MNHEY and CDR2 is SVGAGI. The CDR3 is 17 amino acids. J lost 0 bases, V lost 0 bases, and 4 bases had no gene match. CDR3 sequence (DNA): TGTGCCAGCAGTTACTCGACAGGGGGCATTTTGAACACTGAAGCTTTCTTT. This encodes CASSYSTGGILNTEAFF.

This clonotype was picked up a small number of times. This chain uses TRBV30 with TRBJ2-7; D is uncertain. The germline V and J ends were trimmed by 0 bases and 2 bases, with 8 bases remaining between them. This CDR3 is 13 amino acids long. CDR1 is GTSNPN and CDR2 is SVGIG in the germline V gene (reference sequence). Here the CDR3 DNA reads TGTGCCTGGAGTGTCGACCACCCCTACGAGCAGTACTTC. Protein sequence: CAWSVDHPYEQYF. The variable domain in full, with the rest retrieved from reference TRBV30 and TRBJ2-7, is SQTIHQWPATLVQPVGSPLSLECTVEGTSNPNLYWYRQAAGRGLQLLFYSVGIGQISSEVPQNLSASRPQDRQFILSSKKLLLSDSGFYLCAWSVDHPYEQYFGPGTRLTVT.

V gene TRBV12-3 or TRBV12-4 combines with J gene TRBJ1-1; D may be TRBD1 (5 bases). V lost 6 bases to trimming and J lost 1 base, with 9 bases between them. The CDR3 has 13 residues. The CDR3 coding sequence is TGTGCCAGCAGGGCCAGGGAGAACACTGAAGCTTTCTTT. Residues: CASRARENTEAFF.

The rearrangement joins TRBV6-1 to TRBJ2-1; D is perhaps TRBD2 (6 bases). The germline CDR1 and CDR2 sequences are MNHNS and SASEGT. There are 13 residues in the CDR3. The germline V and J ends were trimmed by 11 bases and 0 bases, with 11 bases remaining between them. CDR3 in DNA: TGTGCCGGCCGGGGGAGCTCCTACAATGAGCAGTTCTTC. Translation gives CAGRGSSYNEQFF.

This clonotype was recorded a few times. The CDR3 sequence is CAISEFSTGQETQYF. The CDR3 DNA sequence: TGTGCCATCAGTGAGTTCAGTACGGGACAAGAGACCCAGTACTTC. The rearrangement uses TRBV10-3 and TRBJ2-5; TRBD2 might be the D (5 bases). The CDR3 runs to 15 residues. Germline CDR1 is ENHRY and CDR2 is SYGVKD. The V and J ends lost 1 base and 2 bases respectively, with 11 bases between them.

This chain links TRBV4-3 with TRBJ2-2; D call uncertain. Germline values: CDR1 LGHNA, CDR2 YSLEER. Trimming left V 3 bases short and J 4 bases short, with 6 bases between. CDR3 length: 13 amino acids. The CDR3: CASSHGFTGELFF. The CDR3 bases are TGCGCCAGCAGCCATGGGTTCACCGGGGAGCTGTTTTTT.

The CDR3 protein is CAWSPGPTNYGYTF. The CDR3 nucleotides are TGTGCCTGGAGTCCAGGGCCGACTAACTATGGCTACACCTTC. The rearrangement uses TRBV30 and TRBJ1-2; possible D gene TRBD1, 5 bases. Trimming took 2 bases from V and 0 from J, leaving 10 bases between them. This CDR3 region has 14 residues. The germline V gene encodes CDR1 GTSNPN and CDR2 SVGIG (reference sequence).

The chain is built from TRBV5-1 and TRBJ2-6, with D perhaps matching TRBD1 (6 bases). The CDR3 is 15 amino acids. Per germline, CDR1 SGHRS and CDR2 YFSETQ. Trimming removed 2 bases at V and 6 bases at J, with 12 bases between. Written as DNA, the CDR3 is TGCGCCAGCAGCTTACAGGGTTCCGAGGCCAACGTCCTGACTTTC. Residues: CASSLQGSEANVLTF.

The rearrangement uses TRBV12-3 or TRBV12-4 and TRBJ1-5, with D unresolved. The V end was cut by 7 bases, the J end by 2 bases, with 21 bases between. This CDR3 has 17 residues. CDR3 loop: CASTLEGGNVGNQPQHF. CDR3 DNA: TGTGCCAGCACCCTTGAGGGTGGCAATGTGGGCAATCAGCCCCAGCATTTT.

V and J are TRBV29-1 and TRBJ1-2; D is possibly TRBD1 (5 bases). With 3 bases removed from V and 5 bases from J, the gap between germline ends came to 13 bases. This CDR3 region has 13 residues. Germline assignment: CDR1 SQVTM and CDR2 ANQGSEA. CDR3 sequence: CSVEGGIGYGYTF. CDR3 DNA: TGCAGCGTTGAGGGGGGGATCGGGTATGGCTACACCTTC.

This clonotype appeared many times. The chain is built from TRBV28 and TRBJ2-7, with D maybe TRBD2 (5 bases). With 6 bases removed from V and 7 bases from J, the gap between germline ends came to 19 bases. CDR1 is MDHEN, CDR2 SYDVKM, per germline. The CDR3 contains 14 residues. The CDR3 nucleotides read TGTGCCAGCAGCTCTAGCCAACCGCCCGCGGAGCAGTACTTC. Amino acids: CASSSSQPPAEQYF.

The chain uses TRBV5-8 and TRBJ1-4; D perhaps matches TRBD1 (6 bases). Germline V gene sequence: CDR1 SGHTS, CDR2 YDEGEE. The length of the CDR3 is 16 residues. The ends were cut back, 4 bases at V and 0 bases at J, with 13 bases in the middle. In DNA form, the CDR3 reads TGTGCCAGCAGCCCAACAGGGAGTGCAACTAATGAAAAACTGTTTTTT. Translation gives CASSPTGSATNEKLFF.

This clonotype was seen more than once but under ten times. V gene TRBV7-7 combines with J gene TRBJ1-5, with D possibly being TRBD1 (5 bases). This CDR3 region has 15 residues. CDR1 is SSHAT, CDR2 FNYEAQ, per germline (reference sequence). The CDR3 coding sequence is TGTGCTGGACATGACGGACACAATAGCAATCAGCCCCAGCATTTT. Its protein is CAGHDGHNSNQPQHF.

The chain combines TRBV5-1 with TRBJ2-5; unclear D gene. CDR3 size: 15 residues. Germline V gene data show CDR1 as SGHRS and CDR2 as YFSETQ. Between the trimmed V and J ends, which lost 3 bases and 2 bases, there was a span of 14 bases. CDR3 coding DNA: TGCGCCAGCAGCTGGGCCAGGACGGTTCAAGAGACCCAGTACTTC. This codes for CASSWARTVQETQYF.

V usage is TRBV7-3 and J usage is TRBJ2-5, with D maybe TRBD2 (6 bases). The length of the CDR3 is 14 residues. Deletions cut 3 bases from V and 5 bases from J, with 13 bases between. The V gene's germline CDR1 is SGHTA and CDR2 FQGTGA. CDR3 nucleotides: TGTGCCAGCAGCTTCCCGGGACTGCATGAGACCCAGTACTTC. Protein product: CASSFPGLHETQYF.

CDR3 coding DNA: TGCGCCAGCACCGACGGATACTCTGGAAACACCATATATTTT. It codes for CASTDGYSGNTIYF. The chain uses TRBV5-1 and TRBJ1-3, with D unresolved. With 6 bases removed from V and 0 bases from J, the gap between germline ends came to 10 bases. Per germline, CDR1 SGHRS and CDR2 YFSETQ. The CDR3 extends over 14 amino acids.

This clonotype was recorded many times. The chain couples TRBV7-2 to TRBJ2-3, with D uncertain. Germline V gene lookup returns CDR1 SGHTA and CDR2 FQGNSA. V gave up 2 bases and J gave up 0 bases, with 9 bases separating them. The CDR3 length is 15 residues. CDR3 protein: CASSLRPGSTDTQYF. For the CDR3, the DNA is TGTGCCAGCAGCTTACGGCCAGGCAGCACAGATACGCAGTATTTT.

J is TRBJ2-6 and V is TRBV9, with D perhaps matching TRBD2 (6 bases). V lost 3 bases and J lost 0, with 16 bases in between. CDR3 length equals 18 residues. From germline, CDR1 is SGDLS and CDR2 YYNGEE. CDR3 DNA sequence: TGTGCCAGCAGCGCCGGGAGTTACGTTTCCTCTGGGGCCAACGTCCTGACTTTC. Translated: CASSAGSYVSSGANVLTF.

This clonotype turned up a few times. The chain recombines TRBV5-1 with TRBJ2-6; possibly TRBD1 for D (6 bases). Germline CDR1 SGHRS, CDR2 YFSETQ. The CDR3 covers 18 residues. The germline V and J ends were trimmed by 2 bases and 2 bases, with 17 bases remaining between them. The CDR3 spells CASSFDRIGAAGANVLTF. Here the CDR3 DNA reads TGCGCCAGCAGCTTCGACAGGATTGGGGCAGCTGGGGCCAACGTCCTGACTTTC.

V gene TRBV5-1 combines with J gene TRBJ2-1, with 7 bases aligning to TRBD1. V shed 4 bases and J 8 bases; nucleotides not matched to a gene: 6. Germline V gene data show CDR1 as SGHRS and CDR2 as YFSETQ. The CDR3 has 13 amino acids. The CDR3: CASSRGQGDEQFF. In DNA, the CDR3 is TGCGCCAGCAGCAGGGGGCAAGGGGATGAGCAGTTCTTC.

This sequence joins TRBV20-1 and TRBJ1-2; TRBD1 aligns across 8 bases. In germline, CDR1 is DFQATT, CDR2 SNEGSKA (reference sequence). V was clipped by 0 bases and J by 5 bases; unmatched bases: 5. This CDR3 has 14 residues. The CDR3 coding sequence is TGCAGTGCTAGAGATGGGACAGGCGGGTATGGCTACACCTTC. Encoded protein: CSARDGTGGYGYTF.

The CDR3 protein is CASRVLGGRPSGANVLTF. The CDR3 nucleotides are TGTGCCAGCAGGGTATTGGGGGGGCGGCCATCTGGGGCCAACGTCCTGACTTTC. This chain uses TRBV6-1 with TRBJ2-6, with D maybe TRBD2 (7 bases). The V gene's germline CDR1 is MNHNS and CDR2 SASEGT. The CDR3 length is 18 residues. V was clipped by 6 bases and J by 1 base, with 19 bases between them.

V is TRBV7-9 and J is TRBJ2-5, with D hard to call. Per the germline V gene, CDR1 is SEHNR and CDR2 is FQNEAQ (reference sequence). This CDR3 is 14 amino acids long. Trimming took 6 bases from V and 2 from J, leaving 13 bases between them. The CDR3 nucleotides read TGTGCCAGCAGTCGGCTTTGGGTGCAAGAGACCCAGTACTTC. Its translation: CASSRLWVQETQYF.